The next 24 T cell receptor beta chains were all read from a single sample in a study of CD4 T cells in relation to SARS-CoV-2 and coronaviruses. The unexposed donors gave CD4+ T cells in about 2011-2018, prior to COVID-19. After about 11 days of culture, CD4+ T cells were isolated. TCRdb keeps only in-frame clones here, not all; method: immunoSEQ multiplex PCR. The sample yields approximately 17,000 clones, around three quarters seen once. Their antigens remain unidentified. Sequenced material: CD4+ T cells from PBMCs, cultured in vitro. All receptors come from a human donor in good health.

The chain carries TRBV7-2 and TRBJ2-7; 9 bases match TRBD1. Per the germline V gene, CDR1 is SGHTA and CDR2 is FQGNSA. The CDR3 totals 14 residues. V lost 4 bases to trimming and J lost 2 bases; unmatched junction nucleotides: 3. CDR3 sequence (DNA): TGTGCCAGCAGCTCCGGACAGGGGCCCTACGAGCAGTACTTC. Protein: CASSSGQGPYEQYF. The full variable domain, completed using reference TRBV7-2 and TRBJ2-7, is GAGVSQSPSNKVTEKGKDVELRCDPISGHTALYWYRQSLGQGLEFLIYFQGNSAPDKSGLPSDRFSAERTGGSVSTLTIQRTQQEDSAVYLCASSSGQGPYEQYFGPGTRLTVT.

CDR3 bases: TGTGCCACCAGCAGAGAGGGTACAGGGGGTCGGCGCACTGAAGCTTTCTTT. Amino acids: CATSREGTGGRRTEAFF. J is TRBJ1-1 and V is TRBV15; 8 bases match TRBD1. Losses at the gene ends were 0 bases for V and 4 bases for J; bases not matched to a gene: 10. Per the germline V gene, CDR1 is LNHNV and CDR2 is YYDKDF (reference sequence). The CDR3 has 17 amino acids.

This clone was seen only a few times. The V gene is TRBV7-3, the J gene TRBJ1-4, with TRBD1 as a possible D gene (5 bases). This CDR3 comprises 13 residues. V was clipped by 4 bases and J by 8 bases, with 11 bases between them. Germline V gene sequence: CDR1 SGHTA, CDR2 FQGTGA. The CDR3 reads CASSSGVGEKLFF. Here the CDR3 DNA reads TGTGCCAGCAGCTCGGGGGTAGGGGAAAAACTGTTTTTT. The whole variable domain, filled in from reference TRBV7-3 and TRBJ1-4, reads GAGVSQTPSNKVTEKGKYVELRCDPISGHTALYWYRQSLGQGPEFLIYFQGTGAADDSGLPNDRFFAVRPEGSVSTLKIQRTERGDSAVYLCASSSGVGEKLFFGSGTQLSVL.

The CDR3 is CASSIVRGELFF. Here the CDR3 DNA reads TGTGCCAGCAGCATCGTTAGGGGGGAGCTGTTTTTT. This chain links TRBV7-2 with TRBJ2-2; D unresolved. The CDR3 is 12 residues long. Per germline, CDR1 SGHTA and CDR2 FQGNSA. V was clipped by 5 bases and J by 8 bases, with 9 bases between them.

The CDR3 is CASSLAEGGTQYF. In nucleotides, the CDR3 is TGCGCCAGCAGCTTAGCGGAGGGGGGGACCCAGTACTTC. V and J are TRBV5-1 and TRBJ2-5; D is perhaps TRBD1 or TRBD2 (6 bases each). The V gene's germline CDR1 is SGHRS and CDR2 YFSETQ. CDR3 length equals 13 residues. V gave up 2 bases and J gave up 7 bases, with 12 bases separating them.

This chain links TRBV27 with TRBJ1-6, with a tentative D call TRBD1 (5 bases). Trimming shortened V by 6 bases and J by 9 bases, and 15 bases separated the two germline ends. Germline V gene lookup returns CDR1 MNHEY and CDR2 SMNVEV (reference sequence). The CDR3 length is 14 residues. The CDR3 protein is CASSDSSRRSPLHF. CDR3 sequence (DNA): TGTGCCAGCAGCGACAGTTCGAGGCGTTCACCCCTCCACTTT.

The V gene is TRBV2, the J gene TRBJ1-6, with D hard to call. CDR3 length: 11 residues. Trimming stripped 4 bases from V and 9 bases from J, with 4 bases between. CDR1 SNHLY and CDR2 FYNNEI come from the germline V gene. The CDR3 loop is CASSVLSPLHF. CDR3 coding DNA: TGTGCCAGCAGTGTTCTTTCACCCCTCCACTTT.

This clone was observed once. The chain combines TRBV7-9 with TRBJ2-3, with D possibly being TRBD2 (6 bases). Germline loops: CDR1 SEHNR, CDR2 FQNEAQ (reference sequence). The CDR3 totals 14 residues. The germline V and J ends were trimmed by 1 base and 7 bases, with 12 bases remaining between them. Here the CDR3 DNA reads TGTGCCAGCAGCTTAGAGCTAGCGCCGTATACGCAGTATTTT. As protein: CASSLELAPYTQYF.

The chain joins TRBV4-1 to TRBJ2-7; no reliable D call. Trimming pared 1 base from V and 4 bases from J, leaving 11 bases between. The CDR3 sequence is 14 residues long. Germline-derived CDR1 and CDR2 are MGHRA and YSYEKL. This CDR3 is CASSQVGLGYEQYF. In nucleotides, the CDR3 is TGCGCCAGCAGCCAAGTTGGGTTGGGGTACGAGCAGTACTTC.

This clone was found once. The chain has TRBV6-6 and TRBJ2-3; TRBD2 matches at 12 bases. There are 16 residues in the CDR3. V dropped 2 bases and J dropped 4; count of bases not matched to a gene: 4. Germline-derived CDR1 and CDR2 are MNHNY and SVGAGI (reference sequence). The CDR3 protein is CASSYTLAGGPDTQYF. CDR3 sequence (DNA): TGTGCCAGCAGTTACACACTAGCGGGGGGACCAGATACGCAGTATTTT.

The rearrangement uses TRBV18 and TRBJ2-1, with D tentatively TRBD2 (6 bases). The CDR3 spans 14 residues. Trimming took 5 bases from V and 5 from J, leaving 13 bases between them. The germline V gene encodes CDR1 KGHSH and CDR2 LQKENI. The DNA for the CDR3 is TGTGCCAGCTCATTTACCGGGGGAAACAATGAGCAGTTCTTC. Amino acids: CASSFTGGNNEQFF.

This chain joins TRBV5-7 and TRBJ2-1; 14 nucleotides agree with TRBD2. TRBV5-7 belongs to the ORF category, with a function that is uncertain. V trimming: 3 bases; J trimming: 0 bases; junction bases outside the gene matches: 8. This CDR3 region has 19 residues. The CDR3 region is CASSSPGLAGDLSYNEQFF. The CDR3 DNA reads as TGTGCCAGCAGCTCCCCGGGACTAGCGGGGGACCTCTCCTACAATGAGCAGTTCTTC.

The sample holds one count of this clone. CDR3 in DNA: TGTGCCAGCAGCCAAGCAGCGAATCAGCCCCAGCATTTT. Translated, it gives CASSQAANQPQHF. The rearrangement links TRBV3-1 (or the pseudogene TRBV3-2) to TRBJ1-5; D uncertain. The CDR3 sequence is 13 residues long. From germline, CDR1 is LGHDT and CDR2 YNNKEL (reference sequence). The V and J ends lost 1 base and 4 bases respectively, with 5 bases between them.

The V gene is TRBV6-6, the J gene TRBJ2-3, with D maybe TRBD2 (5 bases). Trimming cost V 0 bases and J 6 bases, with 10 bases left between them. The germline CDR1 and CDR2 sequences are MNHNY and SVGAGI (reference sequence). The CDR3 loop spans 14 amino acids. The CDR3 bases are TGTGCCAGCAGTTACTCGTTGAGGGTGGATACGCAGTATTTT. Amino acids: CASSYSLRVDTQYF.

The V gene is TRBV27, the J gene TRBJ1-1; D perhaps matches TRBD1 (5 bases). Germline CDR1 reads MNHEY; CDR2 reads SMNVEV (reference sequence). V was shortened by 3 bases and J by 1 base, with 12 bases between the two germline ends. The CDR3 runs 15 residues. CDR3 in DNA: TGTGCCAGCAGTTTTTGGGGCACATCGAACACTGAAGCTTTCTTT. This sequence encodes CASSFWGTSNTEAFF.

The V call is TRBV4-1, the J call TRBJ2-3; 13 nucleotides match TRBD2. V dropped 3 bases and J dropped 4; count of bases not matched to a gene: 13. Per the germline V gene, CDR1 is MGHRA and CDR2 is YSYEKL. The CDR3 is 19 amino acids. DNA for the CDR3: TGCGCCAGCAGCCACCGGGGACTAGTCACTAGCGGGGGGGCAGATACGCAGTATTTT. It specifies CASSHRGLVTSGGADTQYF.

The chain joins TRBV2 to TRBJ2-7; 9 bases are shared with TRBD2. CDR1 and CDR2 from the germline V gene are SNHLY and FYNNEI. CDR3 length equals 20 residues. The V gene end was trimmed by 6 bases and the J gene end by 7 bases; junction bases not matched to a gene: 28. The CDR3 loop is CASRLEAHKIAGAWGMEQYF. CDR3 in DNA: TGTGCCAGCAGGCTCGAAGCACACAAGATAGCGGGGGCTTGGGGGATGGAGCAGTACTTC.

The chain carries TRBV3-1 (or the pseudogene TRBV3-2) and TRBJ1-2; D remains unclear. This CDR3 comprises 16 residues. The germline CDR1 and CDR2 sequences are LGHDT and YNNKEL (reference sequence). Trimming shortened V by 5 bases and J by 0 bases, and 16 bases separated the two germline ends. The CDR3: CASSTARRTANYGYTF. Written as DNA, the CDR3 is TGTGCCAGCAGCACCGCCAGGCGAACGGCTAACTATGGCTACACCTTC.

V is TRBV18 and J is TRBJ1-1, with a possible D match to TRBD1 (6 bases). V was trimmed by 4 bases and J by 6 bases, leaving 24 bases between them. Germline CDR1 is KGHSH and CDR2 is LQKENI. The CDR3 totals 17 residues. The CDR3 loop reads CASSLPFAGQGRAEAFF. The CDR3 DNA reads TGTGCCAGCTCACTACCATTCGCGGGGCAGGGGAGAGCTGAAGCTTTCTTT.

The CDR3 loop reads CASSEANEQYF. CDR3 DNA sequence: TGTGCCAGCAGTGAAGCTAACGAGCAGTACTTC. The chain uses TRBV2 and TRBJ2-7; D call uncertain. Trimming took 0 bases from V and 5 from J, leaving 2 bases between them. The length of the CDR3 is 11 residues. Germline CDR1 and CDR2: SNHLY and FYNNEI.

The chain recombines TRBV27 with TRBJ1-2; 9 nucleotides line up with TRBD1. The CDR3 runs to 14 residues. The V and J ends lost 7 bases and 4 bases, in that order; junction bases with no gene match: 7. Per the germline V gene, CDR1 is MNHEY and CDR2 is SMNVEV (reference sequence). This CDR3 reads CASKQGAAPYGYTF. CDR3 sequence (DNA): TGTGCCAGCAAACAGGGGGCGGCTCCCTATGGCTACACCTTC.

V usage is TRBV5-1 and J usage is TRBJ1-1, with D possibly being TRBD1 (5 bases). CDR3 length: 15 amino acids. Germline V CDR1 and CDR2: SGHRS, YFSETQ. The germline V and J ends were trimmed by 5 bases and 0 bases, with 14 bases remaining between them. The DNA of the CDR3 is TGCGCCAGCAGGGCCCTCGGACAAATGAACACTGAAGCTTTCTTT. Protein sequence: CASRALGQMNTEAFF. The variable domain in full, completed from reference TRBV5-1 and TRBJ1-1, reads KAGVTQTPRYLIKTRGQQVTLSCSPISGHRSVSWYQQTPGQGLQFLFEYFSETQRNKGNFPGRFSGRQFSNSRSEMNVSTLELGDSALYLCASRALGQMNTEAFFGQGTRLTVV.

V usage is TRBV28 and J usage is TRBJ2-2; a weak D match, TRBD2 (6 bases). Trimming removed 8 bases at V and 2 bases at J, with 12 bases between. The CDR3 sequence is 14 residues long. CDR1 and CDR2 (germline): MDHEN, SYDVKM. In DNA, the CDR3 is TGTGCCAGCCTCGGGACTGACAACACCGGGGAGCTGTTTTTT. The encoded protein is CASLGTDNTGELFF.

This clone has just a few counts. The chain is built from TRBV4-3 and TRBJ1-2; TRBD1 agrees at 8 bases. The J segment lost 7 bases and the V segment lost 0 bases, leaving 7 bases of the junction unmatched. The CDR3 sequence is 15 residues long. CDR1 is LGHNA, CDR2 YSLEER, per germline. The chain's CDR3 is CASSQEADRGIGYTF. The CDR3 nucleotides read TGCGCCAGCAGCCAAGAAGCCGACAGGGGAATTGGCTACACCTTC.